Shown below are 15 T cell receptor beta chains from a single sample sequenced in a study of blood T cells in healthy people across ages. Through a sample-barcoded 5' primer and a J-beta primer mix, a second PCR was run for roughly 6 to 12 cycles. TCRdb reprocessed the 5' RACE reads with MiXCR, giving one entry per CDR3 protein. The sample shows fewer than 2 million distinct CDR3 sequences, about two fifths of them seen only once. Sequencing was carried out using blood. Receptor source: a human donor in good health.

The table lists this clonotype with many counts. This chain joins TRBV7-9 and TRBJ2-1, with no clear D. The ends were cut back, 1 base at V and 9 bases at J, with 7 bases in the middle. This CDR3 region has 12 residues. CDR1 is SEHNR, CDR2 FQNEAQ, per germline (reference sequence). The CDR3 loop reads CASSLGSLEQFF. For the CDR3, the DNA is TGTGCCAGCAGCTTAGGGAGCCTTGAGCAGTTCTTC. Full variable domain (remainder filled in from reference TRBV7-9 and TRBJ2-1): DTGVSQNPRHKITKRGQNVTFRCDPISEHNRLYWYRQTLGQGPEFLTYFQNEAQLEKSRLLSDRFSAERPKGSFSTLEIQRTEQGDSAMYLCASSLGSLEQFFGPGTRLTVL.

V usage is TRBV20-1 and J usage is TRBJ2-4; possibly TRBD1 for D (5 bases). The last part of the DNA fits TRBJ2-7 better; the J call may be wrong. From germline, CDR1 is DFQATT and CDR2 SNEGSKA (reference sequence). This CDR3 is 14 amino acids long. The CDR3 here is CSARDDPDTYEQYF. Here the CDR3 DNA reads TGCAGTGCTAGAGATGACCCGGACACTTACGAGCAGTACTTC.

The chain employs TRBV28 and TRBJ1-5; tentative D call: TRBD1 (5 bases). The CDR3 runs to 12 residues. The germline V and J ends were trimmed by 10 bases and 5 bases, with 12 bases remaining between them. The germline CDR1 and CDR2 sequences are MDHEN and SYDVKM. CDR3 DNA: TGTGCCACGGGGGTCGTAGATCAGCCCCAGCATTTT. Its translation: CATGVVDQPQHF. The entire variable domain, with the rest obtained from reference TRBV28 and TRBJ1-5, is as follows: DVKVTQSSRYLVKRTGEKVFLECVQDMDHENMFWYRQDPGLGLRLIYFSYDVKMKEKGDIPEGYSVSREKKERFSLILESASTNQTSMYLCATGVVDQPQHFGDGTRLSIL.

The rearrangement links TRBV6-2 or TRBV6-3 to TRBJ2-1; 7 positions agree with TRBD1. Germline V lookup: CDR1 MNHEY, CDR2 SVGEGT. The CDR3 runs 15 residues. V gave up 5 bases and J gave up 2 bases; unmatched junction bases: 6. The CDR3 loop is CASSPLGTAYNEQFF. The CDR3, as DNA: TGTGCCAGCAGTCCACTTGGGACAGCCTACAATGAGCAGTTCTTC.

This chain links TRBV7-3 with TRBJ2-1; D is unresolved. The V gene's germline CDR1 is SGHTA and CDR2 FQGTGA. This CDR3 comprises 15 residues. Trimming left V 6 bases short and J 0 bases short, with 12 bases between. The CDR3 sequence: CASSPAIGSYNEQFF. The CDR3 bases are TGTGCCAGCAGTCCGGCAATAGGCTCCTACAATGAGCAGTTCTTC.

This clonotype was seen a few times. The chain uses TRBV20-1 and TRBJ1-5, with 8 nucleotides matching TRBD1. V lost 4 bases and J lost 5; bases outside the gene matches: 13. Germline lookup yields CDR1 DFQATT and CDR2 SNEGSKA (reference sequence). The CDR3 totals 16 residues. The CDR3 protein is CSATTDREEDHQPQHF. The CDR3 bases are TGCAGTGCTACCACGGACAGGGAGGAGGATCATCAGCCCCAGCATTTT.

On this clonotype: The junction differs from germline at one of its ends, possibly a read error. The rearrangement joins TRBV7-3 to TRBJ2-1; D is ambiguous. Germline CDR1 SGHTA, CDR2 FQGTGA. The CDR3 sequence is 15 residues long. This CDR3 is CASSLDLSSYNERFF. The CDR3 DNA reads TGTGCCAGCAGCTTAGATCTCAGCTCCTACAATGAGCGGTTCTTC.

This rearrangement joins TRBV9 to TRBJ2-1, with 7 bases matching TRBD2. The V gene's germline CDR1 is SGDLS and CDR2 YYNGEE. V was pared by 3 bases and J by 4 bases, with 13 bases of the junction left unmatched. The CDR3 contains 17 residues. The CDR3 region has the DNA TGTGCCAGCAGCGGGGATATGTGGGGGGAGGGGTACAATGAGCAGTTCTTC. It yields the protein CASSGDMWGEGYNEQFF.

Details on this clonotype: One end of the junction varies from germline; a read error may be responsible. This chain connects TRBV12-3 or TRBV12-4 to TRBJ2-4; 11 bases line up with TRBD2. The CDR3 has 16 residues. CDR3: CASTISGGVAKNILYF. CDR3 DNA: TGTGCCAGCACCATTAGCGGGGGGGTTGCCAAAAACATTCTGTACTTC.

The chain employs TRBV11-3 and TRBJ2-1, with D perhaps matching TRBD2 (6 bases). The V gene lost 2 bases and the J gene lost 8 bases, with 13 bases spanning the gap. There are 14 residues in the CDR3. Germline values: CDR1 SGHNT, CDR2 YENEEA. The CDR3: CASSLIAGMDEQFF. CDR3 coding DNA: TGTGCCAGCAGCTTAATCGCGGGGATGGATGAGCAGTTCTTC.

This clonotype was recorded a few times. This chain links TRBV29-1 with TRBJ1-1, with TRBD1 matching 7 bases. Germline values: CDR1 SQVTM, CDR2 ANQGSEA. After removal of 7 bases from V and 1 base from J, the junction contained 12 bases not matched to a gene. The CDR3 spans 15 residues. The CDR3 DNA sequence: TGCAGCGCTTCCTTTCTGACAGGGCCGAACACTGAAGCTTTCTTT. This translates into CSASFLTGPNTEAFF.

The chain couples TRBV4-3 to TRBJ1-5; 9 bases agree with TRBD1. Germline V gene sequence: CDR1 LGHNA, CDR2 YSLEER. V lost 5 bases, J lost 7 bases, and 6 bases stayed unmatched. CDR3 length: 14 residues. CDR3 region: CASSAHRGQQPQHF. CDR3 bases: TGCGCCAGCAGCGCCCACAGGGGGCAACAGCCCCAGCATTTT.

The chain joins TRBV4-1 to TRBJ1-1, with no clear D. The CDR3 runs to 12 residues. Between the trimmed V and J ends, which lost 6 bases and 10 bases, there was a span of 15 bases. Per the germline V gene, CDR1 is MGHRA and CDR2 is YSYEKL. The CDR3 spells CASRFRALGAFF. DNA of the CDR3: TGCGCCAGCAGATTCCGCGCCCTGGGAGCTTTCTTT.

This chain connects TRBV7-6 to TRBJ2-7, with 10 bases lining up with TRBD2. Gene TRBJ2-5 matches the end of the DNA better, so the J call may be wrong. CDR3 length: 13 amino acids. The germline V gene has CDR1 SGHVS and CDR2 FNYEAQ. The CDR3 spells CASSFSGGGTQYF. Written as DNA, the CDR3 is TGTGCCAGCAGCTTCAGCGGGGGGGGGACCCAGTACTTC.

There are a few counts of this clonotype. The V call is TRBV29-1, the J call TRBJ2-3; possibly TRBD2 for D (6 bases). Germline loops: CDR1 SQVTM, CDR2 ANQGSEA. CDR3 length equals 14 residues. V gave up 7 bases and J gave up 1 base, with 15 bases separating them. CDR3 in amino acids: CSAGGSRGTDTQYF. The DNA of the CDR3 is TGCAGCGCTGGGGGGAGCCGTGGCACAGATACGCAGTATTTT.